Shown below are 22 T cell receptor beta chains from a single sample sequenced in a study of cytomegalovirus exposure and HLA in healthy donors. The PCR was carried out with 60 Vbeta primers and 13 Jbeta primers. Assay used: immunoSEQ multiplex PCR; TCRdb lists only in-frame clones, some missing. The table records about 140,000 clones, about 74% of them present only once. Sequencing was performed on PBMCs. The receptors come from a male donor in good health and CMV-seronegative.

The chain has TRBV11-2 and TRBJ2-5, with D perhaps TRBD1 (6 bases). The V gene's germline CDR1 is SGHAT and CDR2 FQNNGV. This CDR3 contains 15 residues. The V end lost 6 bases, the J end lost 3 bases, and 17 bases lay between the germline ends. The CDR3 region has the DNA TGTGCCAGCAGTTTTGGACAGCGGCTGGAAGAGACCCAGTACTTC. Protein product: CASSFGQRLEETQYF.

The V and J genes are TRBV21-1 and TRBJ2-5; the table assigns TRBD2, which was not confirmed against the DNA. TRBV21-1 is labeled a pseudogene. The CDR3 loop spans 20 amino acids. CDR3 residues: CASSNARVKDKLAPQETQYF. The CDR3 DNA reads TGTGCCAGCAGCAACGCCCGGGTCAAGGATAAACTAGCGCCCCAAGAGACCCAGTACTTC.

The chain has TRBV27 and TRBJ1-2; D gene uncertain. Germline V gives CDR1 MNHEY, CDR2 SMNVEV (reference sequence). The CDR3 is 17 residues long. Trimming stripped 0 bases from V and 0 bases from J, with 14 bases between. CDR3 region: CASSLSGRTLANYGYTF. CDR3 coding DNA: TGTGCCAGCAGTTTATCCGGCAGAACACTAGCTAACTATGGCTACACCTTC.

The CDR3 nucleotides are TGCGCCAGCAGCTTCTACAGGTTAAAAGAGACCCAGTACTTC. Its protein is CASSFYRLKETQYF. The chain carries TRBV5-1 and TRBJ2-5, with D perhaps TRBD1 (5 bases). The CDR3 consists of 14 residues. Trimming cost V 2 bases and J 3 bases, with 11 bases left between them. Germline V gene sequence: CDR1 SGHRS, CDR2 YFSETQ.

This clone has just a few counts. The CDR3 region has the DNA TGTGCCAGCAGCTTATCAGGACTCGGGACCCAGTACTTC. As protein: CASSLSGLGTQYF. The V call is TRBV7-3, the J call TRBJ2-5; a possible D gene is TRBD2 (5 bases). V dropped 2 bases and J dropped 7 bases, with 11 bases sitting between them. Germline V CDR1 and CDR2: SGHTA, FQGTGA. This CDR3 comprises 13 residues.

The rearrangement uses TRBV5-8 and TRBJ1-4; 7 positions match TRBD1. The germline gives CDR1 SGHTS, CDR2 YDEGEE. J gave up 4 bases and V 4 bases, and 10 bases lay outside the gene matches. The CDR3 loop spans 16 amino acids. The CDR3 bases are TGTGCCAGCAGCCTGCCGACAGGGCTTAGTAATGAAAAACTGTTTTTT. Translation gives CASSLPTGLSNEKLFF.

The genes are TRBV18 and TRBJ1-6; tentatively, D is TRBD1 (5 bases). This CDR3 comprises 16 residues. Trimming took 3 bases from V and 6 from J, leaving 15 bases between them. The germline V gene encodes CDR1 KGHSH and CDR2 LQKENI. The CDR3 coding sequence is TGTGCCAGCTCACCCTACCTGGCAGGGTCTAATTCACCCCTCCACTTT. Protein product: CASSPYLAGSNSPLHF.

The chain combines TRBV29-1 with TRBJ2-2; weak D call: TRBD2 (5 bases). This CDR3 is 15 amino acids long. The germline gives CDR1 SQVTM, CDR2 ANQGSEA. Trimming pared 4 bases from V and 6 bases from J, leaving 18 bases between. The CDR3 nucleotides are TGCAGCGTTGTATTGGGGAGTAGATTCCCCGGGGAGCTGTTTTTT. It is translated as CSVVLGSRFPGELFF.

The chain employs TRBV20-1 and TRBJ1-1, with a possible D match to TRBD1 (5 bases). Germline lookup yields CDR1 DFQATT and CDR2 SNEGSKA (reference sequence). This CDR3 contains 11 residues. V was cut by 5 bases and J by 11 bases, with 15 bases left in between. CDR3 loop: CSAVTEMDAFF. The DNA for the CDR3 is TGCAGTGCTGTGACAGAGATGGATGCTTTCTTT.

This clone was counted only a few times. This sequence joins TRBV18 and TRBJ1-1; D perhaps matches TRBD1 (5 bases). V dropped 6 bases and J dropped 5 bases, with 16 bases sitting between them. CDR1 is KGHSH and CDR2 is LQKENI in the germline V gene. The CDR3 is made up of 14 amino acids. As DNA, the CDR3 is TGTGCCAGCTCTCAAGGGGAGGGAATAACTGAAGCTTTCTTT. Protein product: CASSQGEGITEAFF.

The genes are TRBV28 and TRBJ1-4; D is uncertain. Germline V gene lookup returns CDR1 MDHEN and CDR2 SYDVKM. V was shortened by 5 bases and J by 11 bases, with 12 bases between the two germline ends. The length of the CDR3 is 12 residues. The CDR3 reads CASSLLTNKLFF. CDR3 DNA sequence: TGTGCCAGCAGTCTACTAACCAACAAACTGTTTTTT.

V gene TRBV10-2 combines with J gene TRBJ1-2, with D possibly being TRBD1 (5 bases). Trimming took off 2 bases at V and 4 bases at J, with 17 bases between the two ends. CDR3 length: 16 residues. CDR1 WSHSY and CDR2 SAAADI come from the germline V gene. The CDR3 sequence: CASSEATEGVSYGYTF. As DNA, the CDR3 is TGCGCCAGCAGTGAGGCTACGGAAGGGGTTAGCTATGGCTACACCTTC.

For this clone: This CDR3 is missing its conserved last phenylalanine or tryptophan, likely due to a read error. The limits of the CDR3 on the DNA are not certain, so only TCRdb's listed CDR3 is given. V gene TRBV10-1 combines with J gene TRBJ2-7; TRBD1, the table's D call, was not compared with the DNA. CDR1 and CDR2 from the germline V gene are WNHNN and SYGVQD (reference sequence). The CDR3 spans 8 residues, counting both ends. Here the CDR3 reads CASSQTGL.

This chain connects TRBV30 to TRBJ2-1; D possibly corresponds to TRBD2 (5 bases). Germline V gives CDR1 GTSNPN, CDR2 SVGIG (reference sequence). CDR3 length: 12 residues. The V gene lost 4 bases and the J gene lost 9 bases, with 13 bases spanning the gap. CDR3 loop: CAWNLASGEQFF. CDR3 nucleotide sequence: TGTGCCTGGAATCTAGCTTCGGGTGAGCAGTTCTTC.

The CDR3 sequence: CASSPGQGTYEQYF. The CDR3 nucleotides read TGTGCCAGCAGCCCGGGACAGGGAACCTACGAGCAGTACTTC. This chain joins TRBV4-2 and TRBJ2-7; 9 nucleotides line up with TRBD1. Germline values: CDR1 LGHNA, CDR2 YNFKEQ. This CDR3 spans 14 amino acids. V shed 4 bases, J shed 2 bases, and the junction held 3 bases outside the gene matches.

In nucleotides, the CDR3 is TGTGCCAGCAGTTACGCCAGGGCTGGGGCCAACGTCCTGACTTTC. Translation: CASSYARAGANVLTF. This chain connects TRBV6-5 to TRBJ2-6; D may be TRBD1 (5 bases). V gave up 2 bases and J gave up 2 bases, with 7 bases separating them. Germline V CDR1 and CDR2: MNHEY, SVGAGI. This CDR3 comprises 15 residues.

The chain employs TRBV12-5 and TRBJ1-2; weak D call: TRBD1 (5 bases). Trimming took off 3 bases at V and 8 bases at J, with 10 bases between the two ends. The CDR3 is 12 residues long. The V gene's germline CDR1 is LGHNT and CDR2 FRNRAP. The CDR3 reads CASGFQGLGYTF. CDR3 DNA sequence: TGTGCTAGTGGTTTTCAGGGCCTCGGCTACACCTTC.

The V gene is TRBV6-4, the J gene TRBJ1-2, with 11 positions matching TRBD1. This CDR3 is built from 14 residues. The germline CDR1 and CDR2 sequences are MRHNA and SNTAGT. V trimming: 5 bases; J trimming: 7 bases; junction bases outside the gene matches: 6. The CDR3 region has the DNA TGTGCCAGCAGTACGGACAGGGGGCAGGGTGGCTACACCTTC. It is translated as CASSTDRGQGGYTF.

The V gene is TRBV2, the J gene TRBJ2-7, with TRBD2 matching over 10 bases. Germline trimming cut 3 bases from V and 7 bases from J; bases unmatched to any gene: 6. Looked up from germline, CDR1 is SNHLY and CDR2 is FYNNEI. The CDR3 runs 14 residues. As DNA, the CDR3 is TGTGCCAGCAGTGACAGCGGGGGGGCGTATGAGCAGTACTTC. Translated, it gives CASSDSGGAYEQYF.

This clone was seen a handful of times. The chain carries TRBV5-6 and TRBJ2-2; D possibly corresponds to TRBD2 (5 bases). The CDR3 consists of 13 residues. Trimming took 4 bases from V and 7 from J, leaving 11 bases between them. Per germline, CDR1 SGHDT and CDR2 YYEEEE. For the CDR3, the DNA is TGTGCCAGCAGCCGGGAAGGGAGCGGGGAGCTGTTTTTT. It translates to CASSREGSGELFF.

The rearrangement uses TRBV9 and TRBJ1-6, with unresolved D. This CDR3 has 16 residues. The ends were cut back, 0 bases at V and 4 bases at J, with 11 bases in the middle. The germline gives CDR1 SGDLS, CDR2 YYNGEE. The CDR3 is CASSVGGGSYNSPLHF. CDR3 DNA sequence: TGTGCCAGCAGCGTAGGGGGAGGATCATATAATTCACCCCTCCACTTT.

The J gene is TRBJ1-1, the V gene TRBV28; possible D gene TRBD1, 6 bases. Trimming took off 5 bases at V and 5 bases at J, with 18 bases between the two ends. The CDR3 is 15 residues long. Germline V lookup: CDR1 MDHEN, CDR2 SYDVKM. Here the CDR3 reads CASSPQDSLTTEAFF. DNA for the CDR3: TGTGCCAGCAGTCCACAGGACAGCTTAACTACTGAAGCTTTCTTT.